Shown below are 25 T cell receptor beta chains from a single sample sequenced in a study of OX40 agonist ivuxolimab in advanced cancers. Only in-frame clones appear in the TCRdb table, and some are missing; sequencing was by immunoSEQ multiplex PCR. Among more than 65,000 clones listed, approximately 90% were seen once. The starting material was CD4+ or CD8+ T cells sorted from blood, obtained in a trial of the OX40 agonist ivuxolimab. The receptors come from an adult with an advanced solid tumor such as melanoma, head and neck, liver or kidney cancer.

The chain combines TRBV28 with TRBJ1-2, with D tentatively TRBD1 (5 bases). The germline CDR1 and CDR2 sequences are MDHEN and SYDVKM. This CDR3 is built from 15 residues. Trimming removed 2 bases from V and 4 bases from J, with 14 bases in between. CDR3 nucleotides: TGTGCCAGCAGTTTACGGGCAGGGTGGGCCTATGGCTACACCTTC. Protein product: CASSLRAGWAYGYTF.

The V gene is TRBV5-4, the J gene TRBJ2-2; TRBD2 matches at 14 bases. CDR3 length: 18 amino acids. Trimming at V came to 5 bases and at J to 5 bases, leaving 11 bases not matched to a gene. CDR1 is SGHNT and CDR2 is YYREEE in the germline V gene (reference sequence). CDR3 nucleotides: TGTGCCAGCAGTTTTGGGACTAGCGGGGGCCGAGGAACCGGGGAGCTGTTTTTT. Translated: CASSFGTSGGRGTGELFF. The complete variable domain, with remaining parts taken from reference TRBV5-4 and TRBJ2-2, reads ETGVTQSPTHLIKTRGQQVTLRCSSQSGHNTVSWYQQALGQGPQFIFQYYREEENGRGNFPPRFSGLQFPNYSSELNVNALELDDSALYLCASSFGTSGGRGTGELFFGEGSRLTVL.

The rearrangement uses TRBV4-2 and TRBJ2-7, with 9 bases matching TRBD2. Germline V lookup: CDR1 LGHNA, CDR2 YNFKEQ. The CDR3 is made up of 17 amino acids. V lost 0 bases, J lost 2 bases, and 8 bases stayed unmatched. The CDR3 loop reads CASSQDLPSGGPYEQYF. The CDR3 nucleotides are TGTGCCAGCAGCCAAGATTTGCCCAGCGGGGGGCCCTACGAGCAGTACTTC.

Only one count was recorded for this clone. DNA of the CDR3: TGCGCCAGCACCGCCAATTACAACACTGAAGCTTTCTTT. Protein product: CASTANYNTEAFF. The chain joins TRBV5-1 to TRBJ1-1; no reliable D call. The CDR3 runs to 13 residues. Looked up from germline, CDR1 is SGHRS and CDR2 is YFSETQ. The V gene lost 6 bases and the J gene lost 2 bases, with 11 bases spanning the gap.

The genes are TRBV27 and TRBJ2-5; 8 bases are a match to TRBD2. The length of the CDR3 is 14 residues. Germline loops: CDR1 MNHEY, CDR2 SMNVEV (reference sequence). The trim removed 3 bases at V and 7 bases at J, leaving 7 bases unmatched. In DNA, the CDR3 is TGTGCCAGCAGTTTGGCCAGGGCGGGGGGGACCCAGTACTTC. It yields the protein CASSLARAGGTQYF.

The chain combines TRBV2 with TRBJ1-1; D is perhaps TRBD1 (5 bases). This CDR3 is 13 amino acids long. Deletions cut 0 bases from V and 10 bases from J, with 12 bases between. Germline CDR1 reads SNHLY; CDR2 reads FYNNEI. As DNA, the CDR3 is TGTGCCAGCAGTGAAGCGCGGGGGTTGCGAGCTTTCTTT. This sequence encodes CASSEARGLRAFF. Supplemented by reference TRBV2 and TRBJ1-1, the full variable domain reads EPEVTQTPSHQVTQMGQEVILRCVPISNHLYFYWYRQILGQKVEFLVSFYNNEISEKSEIFDDQFSVERPDGSNFTLKIRSTKLEDSAMYFCASSEARGLRAFFGQGTRLTVV.

This chain joins TRBV5-1 and TRBJ1-6, with 9 bases that match TRBD1. Germline values: CDR1 SGHRS, CDR2 YFSETQ. Unmatched junction bases numbered 5, after V lost 0 bases and J lost 10 bases. The CDR3 length is 15 residues. The CDR3: CASSLAGQGDSPLHF. CDR3 in DNA: TGCGCCAGCAGCTTGGCGGGACAGGGAGACTCACCCCTCCACTTT.

The chain is built from TRBV6-4 and TRBJ1-1; D perhaps matches TRBD1 (5 bases). Between the trimmed V and J ends, which lost 0 bases and 4 bases, there was a span of 6 bases. The CDR3 totals 13 residues. Germline V gene sequence: CDR1 MRHNA, CDR2 SNTAGT. The CDR3 region has the DNA TGTGCCAGCAGTGACTCGAGGGGCACTGAAGCTTTCTTT. The encoded protein is CASSDSRGTEAFF.

The rearrangement uses TRBV5-4 and TRBJ1-1, with D possibly being TRBD1 (5 bases). Per germline, CDR1 SGHNT and CDR2 YYREEE (reference sequence). The germline V and J ends were trimmed by 4 bases and 11 bases, with 15 bases remaining between them. The CDR3 spans 12 residues. CDR3: CASSLMGGDAFF. For the CDR3, the DNA is TGTGCCAGCAGCCTGATGGGAGGGGACGCTTTCTTT. The full variable domain, rest sourced from reference TRBV5-4 and TRBJ1-1, is ETGVTQSPTHLIKTRGQQVTLRCSSQSGHNTVSWYQQALGQGPQFIFQYYREEENGRGNFPPRFSGLQFPNYSSELNVNALELDDSALYLCASSLMGGDAFFGQGTRLTVV.

The chain couples TRBV2 to TRBJ2-7; D not resolved. Germline V gives CDR1 SNHLY, CDR2 FYNNEI. CDR3 length: 17 residues. V was clipped by 4 bases and J by 3 bases, with 22 bases between them. Here the CDR3 reads CASSARTLSAVGYEQYF. The CDR3 DNA reads as TGTGCCAGCAGTGCGAGGACCCTCTCTGCGGTCGGCTACGAGCAGTACTTC.

The chain joins TRBV11-2 to TRBJ2-7, with TRBD2 identical over 7 bases. The CDR3 loop spans 17 amino acids. The V gene's germline CDR1 is SGHAT and CDR2 FQNNGV. With V trimmed by 1 base and J by 1 base, 10 bases remained unmatched. The chain's CDR3 is CASSLGWAGVKSYEQYF. CDR3 DNA: TGTGCCAGCAGCTTAGGGTGGGCGGGAGTTAAGTCCTACGAGCAGTACTTC.

This chain links TRBV2 with TRBJ1-1; no clear D gene. Germline loops: CDR1 SNHLY, CDR2 FYNNEI. V lost 1 base to trimming and J lost 11 bases, with 14 bases between them. The CDR3 consists of 13 residues. DNA for the CDR3: TGTGCCAGCAGTGAAGAGAGGCTCTTGAATGCTTTCTTT. This translates into CASSEERLLNAFF.

The J gene is TRBJ2-3, the V gene TRBV6-5; 10 nucleotides agree with TRBD2. V shed 11 bases and J 1 base; nucleotides not matched to a gene: 3. The CDR3 loop spans 13 amino acids. Germline loops: CDR1 MNHEY, CDR2 SVGAGI. CDR3 in DNA: TGTGCCGGAAGCGGGGGGGGCACAGATACGCAGTATTTT. This translates into CAGSGGGTDTQYF.

CDR3 residues: CASSLGGAGGREQYF. DNA of the CDR3: TGTGCCAGCAGCCTCGGAGGCGCGGGGGGAAGAGAGCAGTACTTC. The chain recombines TRBV9 with TRBJ2-7; 8 bases fit TRBD2. The CDR3 length is 15 residues. Germline V gene sequence: CDR1 SGDLS, CDR2 YYNGEE. With 4 bases clipped from V and 7 bases from J, the junction kept 13 bases outside the gene matches.

This clone has only one observation. The V gene is TRBV2, the J gene TRBJ1-1; the D is unclear. This CDR3 contains 14 residues. V lost 4 bases, J lost 0 bases, and 9 bases lay in between. Germline V gives CDR1 SNHLY, CDR2 FYNNEI. CDR3 region: CASSVEAVNTEAFF. The CDR3 DNA sequence: TGTGCCAGCAGTGTCGAGGCTGTGAACACTGAAGCTTTCTTT.

As to this clone: A junction boundary mismatches the germline segment, possibly from a read error. CDR3 nucleotides: TGTGCCAGCAGTGACATCCACGGGACCCCCGTCTTC. Translation: CASSDIHGTPVF. The chain is built from TRBV6-1 and TRBJ2-1, with D possibly called TRBD1 or TRBD2 (5 bases each). This CDR3 comprises 12 residues. Germline V gene data show CDR1 as MNHNS and CDR2 as SASEGT.

The chain combines TRBV7-2 with TRBJ2-1; D is undetermined. Trimming shortened V by 6 bases and J by 3 bases, and 9 bases separated the two germline ends. This CDR3 contains 13 residues. CDR1 and CDR2 (germline): SGHTA, FQGNSA. The CDR3 nucleotides read TGTGCCAGCAGACTCGGAGTCTACAATGAGCAGTTCTTC. Amino acid sequence: CASRLGVYNEQFF.

V and J are TRBV27 and TRBJ2-3; 8 nucleotides align to TRBD1. V lost 4 bases, J lost 10 bases, and 7 bases stayed unmatched. The CDR3 is made up of 13 amino acids. Germline-derived CDR1 and CDR2 are MNHEY and SMNVEV (reference sequence). The CDR3 protein is CASSSDRVTAQYF. In nucleotides, the CDR3 is TGTGCCAGCAGTTCGGACAGGGTTACGGCGCAGTATTTT.

The chain joins TRBV6-5 to TRBJ1-6; 10 bases line up with TRBD1. Trimming at V came to 4 bases and at J to 7 bases, leaving 4 bases not matched to a gene. The V gene's germline CDR1 is MNHEY and CDR2 SVGAGI. The CDR3 contains 15 residues. In DNA, the CDR3 is TGTGCCAGCAGTTCCCAGGACAGGGGGAATTCACCCCTCCACTTT. This codes for CASSSQDRGNSPLHF.

V and J are TRBV30 and TRBJ1-1; possibly TRBD1 for D (5 bases). CDR1 GTSNPN and CDR2 SVGIG come from the germline V gene (reference sequence). This CDR3 is 13 amino acids long. V lost 0 bases to trimming and J lost 5 bases, with 10 bases between them. CDR3 residues: CAWSVRGVTEAFF. The CDR3 DNA reads as TGTGCCTGGAGTGTCCGGGGGGTAACTGAAGCTTTCTTT.

The chain combines TRBV11-2 with TRBJ1-6; D is perhaps TRBD1 (6 bases). Germline V CDR1 and CDR2: SGHAT, FQNNGV. The CDR3 covers 16 residues. V was clipped by 4 bases and J by 4 bases, with 14 bases between them. The CDR3 DNA is TGTGCCAGCAGCTATAACCAGGGGCTATATAATTCACCCCTCCACTTT. Encoded protein: CASSYNQGLYNSPLHF. Complete variable domain (other parts from reference TRBV11-2 and TRBJ1-6): EAGVAQSPRYKIIEKRQSVAFWCNPISGHATLYWYQQILGQGPKLLIQFQNNGVVDDSQLPKDRFSAERLKGVDSTLKIQPAKLEDSAVYLCASSYNQGLYNSPLHFGNGTRLTVT.

The rearrangement links TRBV5-4 to TRBJ2-7, with D possibly being TRBD1 or TRBD2 (5 bases each). Trimming pared 0 bases from V and 3 bases from J, leaving 13 bases between. Germline V lookup: CDR1 SGHNT, CDR2 YYREEE (reference sequence). The CDR3 is made up of 15 amino acids. This chain's CDR3 is CASSLGGTRSYEQYF. CDR3 DNA sequence: TGTGCCAGCAGCTTGGGTGGGACGCGAAGCTACGAGCAGTACTTC.

This clone has just one count. The junction shows a germline mismatch at one end, possibly a read error. This sequence joins TRBV29-1 and TRBJ1-2, with 7 bases aligning to TRBD1. The CDR3 consists of 13 residues. Germline CDR1 reads SQVTM; CDR2 reads ANQGSEA. The CDR3 here is CSAEGTANYGYTF. The CDR3 region has the DNA TGCAGCGCTGAAGGGACAGCTAACTATGGCTACACCTTC.

This chain connects TRBV2 to TRBJ2-5; 7 nucleotides align to TRBD2. The trim removed 7 bases at V and 5 bases at J, leaving 10 bases unmatched. The germline V gene encodes CDR1 SNHLY and CDR2 FYNNEI. The CDR3 contains 14 residues. As DNA, the CDR3 is TGTGCCAGCAAGGGTAGTAGCGGGTTCGAGACCCAGTACTTC. Encoded protein: CASKGSSGFETQYF.

This clone was seen only a few times. J is TRBJ1-2 and V is TRBV6-9; a weak D match, TRBD1 (5 bases). CDR3 length: 13 residues. V was trimmed by 4 bases and J by 5 bases, leaving 11 bases between them. Germline V lookup: CDR1 MNHGY, CDR2 SVAAGI. In nucleotides, the CDR3 is TGTGCCAGCAGTTCAGGGCAGGGATATGGCTACACCTTC. Translated, it gives CASSSGQGYGYTF.